This TCR beta chain was sequenced during a study of response to subunit inactivated influenza vaccine. Trimming removed 1 base at V and 9 bases at J, with 17 bases between. The CDR3 extends over 15 amino acids. In TCRdb, the RT-PCR reads were re-called with MiXCR into one record per CDR3 protein. This table has some 520,000 distinct CDR3 sequences, more than 15% appearing once. Here the sequenced sample was CD4+ T cells sorted from PBMCs, taken 23 to 25 months after vaccination. The chain joins TRBV12-3 or TRBV12-4 to TRBJ2-3; tentative D call: TRBD1 (6 bases). This TCR was sampled from a man between 45 and 75 years old who received an inactivated influenza vaccine. The CDR3 DNA reads TGTGCCAGCAGTTTAGAAGGTAGTGGGCAGGGGACGCAGTATTTT. Its translation: CASSLEGSGQGTQYF.